This T cell receptor (beta chain) was observed in a study of blood T cell repertoires in COVID-19. V was pared by 3 bases and J by 1 base, with 4 bases of the junction left unmatched. There are 16 residues in the CDR3. Per germline, CDR1 WSHSY and CDR2 SAAADI. Some clones are missing from TCRdb's copy, which holds only in-frame ones; the method was immunoSEQ multiplex PCR. The sample holds roughly 100,000 clones, approximately 86% seen once. The sequenced sample consisted of peripheral blood. The V call is TRBV10-2, the J call TRBJ2-2; TRBD1 agrees at 8 bases. The TCR sequence derives from a man between 45 and 60 years old with active or convalescent COVID-19. The CDR3 region is CASSEQGVRNTGELFF. The CDR3 DNA follows: TGCGCCAGCAGTGAACAGGGGGTTCGGAACACCGGGGAGCTGTTTTTT.